The clone carrying this T cell receptor (beta chain) was counted ten times or more. This entry is derived from a study of regulatory T cells in long-lasting Graves disease. Arm-PCR of CDR3 regions and iRepertoire HTBI primers were used to build TCR beta libraries. In TCRdb, the multiplex PCR reads were re-called with MiXCR into one record per CDR3 protein. The sample lists under 500,000 distinct CDR3 sequences, roughly 15% occurring once. Time point: newly diagnosed GD, antithyroid drugs for less than 3 months. PBMC RNA served as the TCR library source. The sample also formed part of further work on T cells in Graves' hyperthyroidism and ophthalmopathy. From that study: Clinicians diagnosed patients from clinical symptoms, serum thyroxine and TRAb, thyroid ultrasound and orbital computed tomography. A set of HTBI primers served as the primers for a first-round RT-PCR of the TCR CDR3.

This specimen was peripheral blood mononuclear cells (PBMCs), taken at new diagnosis, from a patient treated with antithyroid drugs. This TCR was sampled from a woman aged 25 to 39 with Graves disease.

CDR3 in DNA: TGCAGTGCGGAAGAGACCATAGCGGGAGCTGAGGATACGCAGTATTTT. Translation gives CSAEETIAGAEDTQYF. The chain joins TRBV20-1 to TRBJ2-3; 9 positions match TRBD2. V was pared by 6 bases and J by 6 bases, with 16 bases of the junction left unmatched. CDR1 is DFQATT and CDR2 is SNEGSKA in the germline V gene (reference sequence). CDR3 length equals 16 residues.